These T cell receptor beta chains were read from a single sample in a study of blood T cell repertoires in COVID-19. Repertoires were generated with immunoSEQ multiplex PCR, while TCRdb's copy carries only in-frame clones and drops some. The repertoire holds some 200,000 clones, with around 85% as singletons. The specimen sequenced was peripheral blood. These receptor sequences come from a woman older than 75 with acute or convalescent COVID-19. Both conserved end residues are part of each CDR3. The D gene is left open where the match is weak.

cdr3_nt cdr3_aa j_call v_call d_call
TGTGCCAGCAGCTTGGTAGCGGGGGTGTACAATGAGCAGTTCTTC CASSLVAGVYNEQFF TRBJ2-1 TRBV5-4 TRBD2
TGTGCCAGCTCACCCTACCCACAGGGGACTAGCAATCAGCCCCAGCATTTT CASSPYPQGTSNQPQHF TRBJ1-5 TRBV18 TRBD1
TGTGCCAGCAGCTCTACAGGCGGTATGAACACTGAAGCTTTCTTT CASSSTGGMNTEAFF TRBJ1-1 TRBV11-2 NA
TGTGCCAGTAGTGGGACTAGCGGGGGACTAGGAGAGACCCAGTACTTC CASSGTSGGLGETQYF TRBJ2-5 TRBV19 TRBD2
TGTGCCAGTAGTTTTGGAGGGGTCAATCAGCCCCAGCATTTT CASSFGGVNQPQHF TRBJ1-5 TRBV19 NA
TGTGCCAGCAGCTCCTCTTCCGGGGTGGACACCGGGGAGCTGTTTTTT CASSSSSGVDTGELFF TRBJ2-2 TRBV7-4 NA
TGTGCCAGCTCGTCTTTACAGGGGGGCACCGGGGAGCTGTTTTTT CASSSLQGGTGELFF TRBJ2-2 TRBV6-5 TRBD1
TGTGCCAGCAGCCCTACTAGCGGGAGACAAACAGATACGCAGTATTTT CASSPTSGRQTDTQYF TRBJ2-3 TRBV3-1/TRBV3-2 TRBD2
TGTGCCAGCAGCTTGGTAGAAGATACGCAGTATTTT CASSLVEDTQYF TRBJ2-3 TRBV5-4 NA
TGTGCCAGCAGTTTCCCGGGTTTAGATGGCTACACCTTC CASSFPGLDGYTF TRBJ1-2 TRBV6-5 NA
TGCGCCAGCAGCCAAGATGGGCTTGGCTCCTACGAGCAGTACTTC CASSQDGLGSYEQYF TRBJ2-7 TRBV4-1 NA
TGTGCCAGCAGTTCCCTCAGCAGGGGCTCCTACGAGCAGTACTTC CASSSLSRGSYEQYF TRBJ2-7 TRBV6-2/TRBV6-3 NA
TGTGCCAGCAGCTTATATGCAGGTTCCGAGCAGTACTTC CASSLYAGSEQYF TRBJ2-7 TRBV5-6 NA
TGCGCCAGCAGCCCACAGGGATCGAATGGCTACACCTTC CASSPQGSNGYTF TRBJ1-2 TRBV4-3 NA
TGTGCCAGCAGCCTAGACGAGGGAAACACTGAAGCTTTCTTT CASSLDEGNTEAFF TRBJ1-1 TRBV9 NA